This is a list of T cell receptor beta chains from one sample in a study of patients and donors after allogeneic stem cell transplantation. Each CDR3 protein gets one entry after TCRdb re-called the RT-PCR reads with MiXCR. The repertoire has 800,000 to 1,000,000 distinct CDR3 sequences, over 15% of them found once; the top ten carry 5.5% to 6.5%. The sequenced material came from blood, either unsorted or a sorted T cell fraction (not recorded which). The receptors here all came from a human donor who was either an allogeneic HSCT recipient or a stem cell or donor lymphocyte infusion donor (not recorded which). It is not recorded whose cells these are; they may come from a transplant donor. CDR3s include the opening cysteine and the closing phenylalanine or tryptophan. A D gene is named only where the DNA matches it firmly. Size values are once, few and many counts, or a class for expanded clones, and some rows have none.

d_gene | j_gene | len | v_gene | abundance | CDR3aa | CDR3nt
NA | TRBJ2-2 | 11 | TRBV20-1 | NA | CSAILTGELFF | TGCAGTGCGATACTGACCGGGGAGCTGTTTTTT
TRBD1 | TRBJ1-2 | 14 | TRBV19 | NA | CASSMNRGREGYTF | TGTGCCAGTAGTATGAACAGGGGAAGAGAGGGCTACACCTTC
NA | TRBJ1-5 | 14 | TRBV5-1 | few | CASSLWGGGQPQHF | TGCGCCAGCAGCTTGTGGGGGGGCGGTCAGCCCCAGCATTTT
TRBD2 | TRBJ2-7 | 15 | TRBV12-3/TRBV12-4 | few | CASSLGTSGLGEQYF | TGTGCCAGCAGTTTGGGGACTAGCGGTCTGGGGGAGCAGTACTTC
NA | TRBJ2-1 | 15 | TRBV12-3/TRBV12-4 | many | CASSFGGGTYNEQFF | TGTGCCAGCAGTTTTGGTGGGGGGACCTACAATGAGCAGTTCTTC
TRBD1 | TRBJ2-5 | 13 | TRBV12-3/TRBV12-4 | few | CASRRGTGETQYF | TGTGCCAGCAGACGTGGGACAGGGGAGACCCAGTACTTC
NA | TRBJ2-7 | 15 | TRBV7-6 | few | CASSLNQGDLYEQYF | TGTGCCAGCAGCTTAAATCAGGGGGACTTGTACGAGCAGTACTTC
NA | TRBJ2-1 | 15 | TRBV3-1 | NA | CASSQAPLAYNEQFF | TGTGCCAGCAGCCAAGCCCCTCTAGCTTACAATGAGCAGTTCTTC
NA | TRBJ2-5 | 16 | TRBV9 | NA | CASSVAAKDKLETQYF | TGTGCCAGCAGCGTAGCTGCGAAGGATAAACTAGAGACCCAGTACTTC
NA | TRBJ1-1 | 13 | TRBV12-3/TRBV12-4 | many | CASSLEGRTEAFF | TGTGCCAGCAGTTTGGAAGGGAGGACTGAAGCTTTCTTT
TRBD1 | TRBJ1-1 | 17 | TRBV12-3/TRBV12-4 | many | CASSFRFGQGRPTEAFF | TGTGCCAGCAGTTTCCGGTTCGGACAGGGGCGTCCCACTGAAGCTTTCTTT
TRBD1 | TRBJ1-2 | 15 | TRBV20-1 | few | CSASISGQGAYGYTF | TGCAGTGCTAGTATCTCGGGACAGGGGGCCTATGGCTACACCTTC
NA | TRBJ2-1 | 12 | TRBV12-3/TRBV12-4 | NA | CASSLGSHRQFF | TGTGCCAGCAGTTTAGGATCTCACAGACAGTTCTTC
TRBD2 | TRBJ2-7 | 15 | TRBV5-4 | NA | CASSPLAGVANEQYF | TGTGCCAGCAGCCCTTTAGCGGGAGTAGCGAACGAGCAGTACTTC
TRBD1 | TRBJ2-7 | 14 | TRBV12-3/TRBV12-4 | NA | CASSFRQGEYEQYF | TGTGCCAGCAGTTTTCGCCAGGGGGAATACGAGCAGTACTTC
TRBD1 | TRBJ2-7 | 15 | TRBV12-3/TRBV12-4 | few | CASRATGQGDYEQYF | TGTGCCAGCAGAGCCACCGGACAGGGGGACTACGAGCAGTACTTC
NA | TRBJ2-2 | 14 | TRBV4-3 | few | CASSQHLNTGELFF | TGCGCCAGCAGCCAACACCTGAACACCGGGGAGCTGTTTTTT
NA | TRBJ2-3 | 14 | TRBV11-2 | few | CASSLNPGYDTQYF | TGTGCCAGCAGCTTAAACCCCGGGTACGATACGCAGTATTTT
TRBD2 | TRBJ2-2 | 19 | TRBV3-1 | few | CASRKGTSGQKGRPGELFF | TGTGCCAGCAGGAAGGGGACTAGCGGCCAGAAAGGTCGTCCCGGGGAGCTGTTTTTT
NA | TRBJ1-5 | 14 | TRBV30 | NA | CAWSGGGIGQPQHF | TGTGCCTGGAGTGGGGGTGGTATCGGACAGCCCCAGCATTTT
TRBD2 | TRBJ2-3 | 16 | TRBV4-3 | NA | CASSQELAPSTDTQYF | TGCGCCAGCAGCCAAGAACTAGCGCCGAGCACAGATACGCAGTATTTT
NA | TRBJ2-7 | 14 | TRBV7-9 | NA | CASSIIKDGYEQYF | TGTGCCAGCAGCATTATTAAGGACGGGTACGAGCAGTACTTC
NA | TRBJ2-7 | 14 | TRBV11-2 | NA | CASSWARGSYEQYF | TGTGCCAGCAGCTGGGCGAGGGGTTCCTACGAGCAGTACTTC
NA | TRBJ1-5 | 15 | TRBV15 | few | CATSRDRGPNQPQHF | TGTGCCACCAGCAGAGACCGGGGGCCTAATCAGCCCCAGCATTTT
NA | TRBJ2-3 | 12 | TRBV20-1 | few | CSAFRAADTQYF | TGCAGTGCTTTCAGGGCTGCAGATACGCAGTATTTT
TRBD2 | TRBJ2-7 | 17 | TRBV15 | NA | CATSRHRSVGTSYEQYF | TGTGCCACCAGCAGACATCGATCGGTGGGGACTAGTTACGAGCAGTACTTC
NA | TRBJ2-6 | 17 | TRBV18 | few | CASSPQAGNPGANVLTF | TGTGCCAGCTCACCACAGGCAGGGAACCCCGGGGCCAACGTCCTGACTTTC
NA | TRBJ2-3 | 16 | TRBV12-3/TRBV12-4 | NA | CASSPRGIGGTDTQYF | TGTGCCAGCAGTCCAAGGGGGATTGGAGGCACAGATACGCAGTATTTT
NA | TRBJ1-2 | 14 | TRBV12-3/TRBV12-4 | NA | CASSYPRVTAGYTF | TGTGCCAGCAGTTACCCACGGGTAACTGCTGGCTACACCTTC
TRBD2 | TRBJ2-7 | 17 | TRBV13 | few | CASSRGTSGRLTYEQYF | TGTGCCAGCAGCCGGGGGACTAGCGGACGACTAACCTACGAGCAGTACTTC
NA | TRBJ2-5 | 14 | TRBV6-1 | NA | CASSHVGPKETQYF | TGTGCCAGCAGCCACGTGGGCCCTAAAGAGACCCAGTACTTC
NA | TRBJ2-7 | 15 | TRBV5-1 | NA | CASSFGIGTGYEQYF | TGCGCCAGCAGCTTTGGGATCGGGACGGGCTACGAGCAGTACTTC
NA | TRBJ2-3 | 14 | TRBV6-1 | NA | CASSEGHNTDTQYF | TGTGCCAGCAGTGAGGGACATAACACAGATACGCAGTATTTT
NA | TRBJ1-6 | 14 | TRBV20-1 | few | CSARGSSYNSPLHF | TGCAGTGCTAGAGGGAGCTCCTATAATTCACCCCTCCACTTT